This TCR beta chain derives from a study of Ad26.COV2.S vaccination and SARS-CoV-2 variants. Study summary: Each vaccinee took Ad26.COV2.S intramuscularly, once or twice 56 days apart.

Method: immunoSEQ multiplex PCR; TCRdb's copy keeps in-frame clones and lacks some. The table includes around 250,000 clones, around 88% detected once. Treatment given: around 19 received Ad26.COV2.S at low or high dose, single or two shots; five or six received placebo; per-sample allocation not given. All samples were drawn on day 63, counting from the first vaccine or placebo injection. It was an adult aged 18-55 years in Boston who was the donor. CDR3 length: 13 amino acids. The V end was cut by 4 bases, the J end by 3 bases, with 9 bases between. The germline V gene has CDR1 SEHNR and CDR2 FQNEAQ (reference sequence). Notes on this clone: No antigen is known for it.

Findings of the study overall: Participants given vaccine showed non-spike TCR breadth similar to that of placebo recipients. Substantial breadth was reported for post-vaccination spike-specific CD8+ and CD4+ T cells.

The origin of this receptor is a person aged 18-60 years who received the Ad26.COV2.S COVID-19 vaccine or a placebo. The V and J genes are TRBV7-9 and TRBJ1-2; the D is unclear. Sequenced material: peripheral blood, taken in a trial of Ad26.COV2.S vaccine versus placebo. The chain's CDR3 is CASSYKSHYGYTF. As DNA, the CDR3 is TGTGCCAGCAGCTACAAGTCCCACTATGGCTACACCTTC.